This T cell receptor (beta chain) was recorded in a study of blood T cell repertoires in COVID-19. Data came from immunoSEQ multiplex PCR; TCRdb stores just in-frame clones and leaves some out. This table holds just over 20,000 clones, 86% found once. This CDR3 has 16 residues. Trimming pared 0 bases from V and 2 bases from J, leaving 13 bases between. Per the germline V gene, CDR1 is SGHNT and CDR2 is YYREEE (reference sequence). This sequence was found in a man in his fifties with active COVID-19. The V gene is TRBV5-4, the J gene TRBJ2-3; no clear D gene. Sequences were obtained from peripheral blood. DNA for the CDR3: TGTGCCAGCAGCTTGGCCGGCAGGTTGTCCACAGATACGCAGTATTTT. This encodes CASSLAGRLSTDTQYF.